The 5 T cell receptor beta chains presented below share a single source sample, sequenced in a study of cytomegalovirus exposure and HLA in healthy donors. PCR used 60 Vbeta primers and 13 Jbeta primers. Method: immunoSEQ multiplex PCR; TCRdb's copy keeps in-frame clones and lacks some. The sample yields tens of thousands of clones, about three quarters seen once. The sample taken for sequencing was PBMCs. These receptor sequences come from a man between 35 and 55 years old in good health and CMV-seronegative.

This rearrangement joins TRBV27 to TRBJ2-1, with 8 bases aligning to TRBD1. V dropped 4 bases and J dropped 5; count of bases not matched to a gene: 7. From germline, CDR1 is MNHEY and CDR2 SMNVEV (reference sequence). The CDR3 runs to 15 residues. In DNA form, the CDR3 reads TGTGCCAGCAGTTACCGGGACAGGATTAACAATGAGCAGTTCTTC. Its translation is CASSYRDRINNEQFF.

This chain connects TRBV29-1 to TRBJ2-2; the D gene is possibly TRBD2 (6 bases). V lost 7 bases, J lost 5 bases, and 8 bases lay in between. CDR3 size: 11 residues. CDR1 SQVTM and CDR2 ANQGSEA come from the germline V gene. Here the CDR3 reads CSGGGTGELFF. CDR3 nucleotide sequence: TGCAGCGGGGGAGGTACCGGGGAGCTGTTTTTT.

CDR3 region: CALGQGANTGELFF. DNA for the CDR3: TGTGCCTTGGGACAGGGGGCAAACACCGGGGAGCTGTTTTTT. The chain carries TRBV30 and TRBJ2-2, with 12 positions matching TRBD1. The CDR3 sequence is 14 residues long. J lost 2 bases, V lost 7 bases, and 2 bases had no gene match. Germline V lookup: CDR1 GTSNPN, CDR2 SVGIG (reference sequence).

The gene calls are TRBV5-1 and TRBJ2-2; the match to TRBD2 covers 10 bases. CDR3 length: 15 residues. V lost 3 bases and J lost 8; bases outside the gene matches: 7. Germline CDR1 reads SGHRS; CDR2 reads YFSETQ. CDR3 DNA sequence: TGCGCCAGCAGCTCTGCTAGCGGGAGAGGTGGGGAGCTGTTTTTT. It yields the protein CASSSASGRGGELFF.

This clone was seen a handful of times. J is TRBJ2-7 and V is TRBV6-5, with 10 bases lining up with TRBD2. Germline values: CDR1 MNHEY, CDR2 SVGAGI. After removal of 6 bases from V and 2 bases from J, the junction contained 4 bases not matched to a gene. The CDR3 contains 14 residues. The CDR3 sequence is CASSLAGAAYEQYF. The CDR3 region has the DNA TGTGCCAGCAGCCTAGCGGGGGCAGCCTACGAGCAGTACTTC.